The source of this T cell receptor beta chain is a study of response to subunit inactivated influenza vaccine. Study results and caveats: Seasonal influenza vaccination, on each occasion, was suggested by the authors to recruit few new T cells.

The CDR3 has 14 amino acids. V lost 1 base and J 5 bases, leaving 12 bases between the germline ends. Germline loops: CDR1 DFQATT, CDR2 SNEGSKA (reference sequence). TCRdb reanalysed the RT-PCR reads using MiXCR and keeps one entry per CDR3 protein. Among some 640,000 distinct CDR3 sequences listed, more than 11% were seen once. Of note for this clonotype: The antigen remains undetermined.

The receptor's source is a man between 45 and 60 years old who received an inactivated influenza vaccine. This sample comprised PBMCs from blood, obtained 14 to 15 days before vaccination. The chain links TRBV20-1 to TRBJ2-1; D is uncertain. The CDR3 here is CSARGLGPDNEQFF. CDR3 nucleotide sequence: TGCAGTGCTAGAGGGTTGGGCCCTGACAATGAGCAGTTCTTC.